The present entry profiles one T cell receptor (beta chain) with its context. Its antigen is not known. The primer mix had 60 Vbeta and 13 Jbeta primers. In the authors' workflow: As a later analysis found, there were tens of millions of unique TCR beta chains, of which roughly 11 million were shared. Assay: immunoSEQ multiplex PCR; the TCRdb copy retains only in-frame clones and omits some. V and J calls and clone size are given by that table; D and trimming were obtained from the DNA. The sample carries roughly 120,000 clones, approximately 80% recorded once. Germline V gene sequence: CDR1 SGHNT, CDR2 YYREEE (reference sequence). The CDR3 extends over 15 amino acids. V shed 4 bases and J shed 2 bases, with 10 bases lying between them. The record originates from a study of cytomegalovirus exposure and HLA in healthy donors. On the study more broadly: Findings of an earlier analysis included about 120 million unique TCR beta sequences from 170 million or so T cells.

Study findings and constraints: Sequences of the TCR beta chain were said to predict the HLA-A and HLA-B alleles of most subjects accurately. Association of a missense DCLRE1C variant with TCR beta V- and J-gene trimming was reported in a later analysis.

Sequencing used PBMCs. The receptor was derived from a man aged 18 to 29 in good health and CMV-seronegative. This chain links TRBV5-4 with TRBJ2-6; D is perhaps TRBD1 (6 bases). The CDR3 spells CASSKTGTGANVLTF. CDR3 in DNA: TGTGCCAGCAGCAAAACAGGGACTGGGGCCAACGTCCTGACTTTC.